This T cell receptor (beta chain) originates from a study of CD8+CD57+ T cells in acquired aplastic anemia. Genomic DNA templated the TCR beta VDJ and CDR3 profiling. Each CDR3 protein is one row after TCRdb ran MiXCR on the reads. The repertoire holds about 98,000 distinct CDR3 sequences, with less than 75% as singletons. Trimming shortened V by 1 base and J by 11 bases, and 14 bases separated the two germline ends. The CDR3 runs 13 residues. CDR1 and CDR2 (germline): LNHDA, SQIVND (reference sequence). Patients who underwent sequencing had shown CD8+CD57+ cell expansion by flow cytometry. The V gene is TRBV19, the J gene TRBJ1-1; possible D gene TRBD1, 6 bases. Sample: sorted CD4+, CD8+, or CD8+CD57+ T cells (not recorded which) from PBMCs. The source of this sequence is a human donor with aplastic anemia. The CDR3 region is CASSIGQDPAAFF. In DNA, the CDR3 is TGTGCCAGTAGTATAGGACAGGATCCGGCGGCTTTCTTT.